The next 13 T cell receptor beta chains were all read from a single sample in a study of shared clonotypes between healthy human individuals. Assay: immunoSEQ multiplex PCR; the TCRdb copy retains only in-frame clones and omits some. Of about 2.2 million clones in the sample, around 93% were seen once. Terminally differentiated effector memory CD45RA+ cells were excluded by CCR7 positive selection of CD45RO-negative cells. Sequencing used naive CD8+ T cells from PBMCs. The origin of the receptors is a man younger than 35 in good health. Some clones in this sample may be carry-over from other donors' samples.

The chain has TRBV6-5 and TRBJ2-7; 10 positions agree with TRBD1. The CDR3 covers 13 residues. V lost 8 bases to trimming and J lost 3 bases; unmatched junction nucleotides: 4. Per germline, CDR1 MNHEY and CDR2 SVGAGI. CDR3 loop: CASGTGALYEQYF. The CDR3 DNA follows: TGTGCCAGCGGGACAGGGGCCCTCTACGAGCAGTACTTC.

J is TRBJ2-2 and V is TRBV19; D possibly corresponds to TRBD2 (5 bases). V lost 5 bases, J lost 4 bases, and 17 bases lay in between. In germline, CDR1 is LNHDA, CDR2 SQIVND (reference sequence). This CDR3 has 16 residues. The CDR3 coding sequence is TGTGCCAGTAGTCCCAGAGGAGGCTACGGCACCGGGGAGCTGTTTTTT. Encoded protein: CASSPRGGYGTGELFF.

The gene calls are TRBV2 and TRBJ2-5; no definite D call. Trimming took 0 bases from V and 5 from J, leaving 13 bases between them. The CDR3 extends over 15 amino acids. Germline CDR1 reads SNHLY; CDR2 reads FYNNEI. This CDR3 reads CASSEALAGWETQYF. The CDR3 bases are TGTGCCAGCAGTGAAGCGCTGGCAGGTTGGGAGACCCAGTACTTC.

Turning to this clone: This same CDR3 is encoded by further DNA sequences in the sample. V usage is TRBV9 and J usage is TRBJ2-1; D remains ambiguous. This CDR3 spans 12 amino acids. Trimming removed 0 bases from V and 8 bases from J, with 6 bases in between. Germline loops: CDR1 SGDLS, CDR2 YYNGEE. CDR3 amino acids: CASSVGSDEQFF. For the CDR3, the DNA is TGTGCCAGCAGCGTAGGCAGCGATGAGCAGTTCTTC.

This chain uses TRBV28 with TRBJ2-4, with a tentative D call TRBD1 (5 bases). Trimming left V 3 bases short and J 0 bases short, with 12 bases between. CDR3 size: 16 residues. CDR1 and CDR2 from the germline V gene are MDHEN and SYDVKM. The CDR3 sequence is CASSLGPVKAKNIQYF. For the CDR3, the DNA is TGTGCCAGCAGTTTGGGGCCTGTTAAAGCCAAAAACATTCAGTACTTC.

The chain joins TRBV4-1 to TRBJ2-5, with D uncertain. This CDR3 spans 14 amino acids. V was cut by 0 bases and J by 1 base, with 6 bases left in between. Germline lookup yields CDR1 MGHRA and CDR2 YSYEKL. The DNA of the CDR3 is TGCGCCAGCAGCCAAGATAGGGTCCAAGAGACCCAGTACTTC. Translated, it gives CASSQDRVQETQYF.

The chain uses TRBV5-6 and TRBJ2-7, with D tentatively TRBD1 or TRBD2 (5 bases each). V gave up 2 bases and J gave up 4 bases, with 16 bases separating them. The CDR3 spans 15 residues. Looked up from germline, CDR1 is SGHDT and CDR2 is YYEEEE. The CDR3, as DNA: TGTGCCAGCAGCTTTATCGGGGCTTCGGTATACGAGCAGTACTTC. Translated, it gives CASSFIGASVYEQYF.

The chain uses TRBV19 and TRBJ2-7; 10 nucleotides line up with TRBD2. Germline V gene lookup returns CDR1 LNHDA and CDR2 SQIVND (reference sequence). The CDR3 is 16 amino acids. The ends lost 5 bases at V and 0 bases at J; junction bases unmatched: 7. DNA for the CDR3: TGTGCCAGTAGTCAAAGGACTAGCGGCGGCTCCTACGAGCAGTACTTC. Residues: CASSQRTSGGSYEQYF.

The gene calls are TRBV4-1 and TRBJ2-7; no clear D gene. This CDR3 contains 14 residues. V lost 4 bases to trimming and J lost 2 bases, with 12 bases between them. Germline assignment: CDR1 MGHRA and CDR2 YSYEKL. The CDR3 spells CASSPTGQAYEQYF. The CDR3 DNA reads as TGCGCCAGCAGCCCCACCGGCCAGGCCTACGAGCAGTACTTC.

This CDR3 reads CASSLSGPYEQYF. The CDR3 DNA reads as TGTGCCAGCAGCTTAAGCGGTCCCTACGAGCAGTACTTC. The rearrangement uses TRBV13 and TRBJ2-7; D is perhaps TRBD2 (5 bases). Deletions cut 2 bases from V and 2 bases from J, with 7 bases between. In germline, CDR1 is PRHDT, CDR2 FYEKMQ (reference sequence). CDR3 size: 13 residues.

The chain links TRBV28 to TRBJ2-7; 13 bases map to TRBD2. Germline V gives CDR1 MDHEN, CDR2 SYDVKM. The CDR3 is 16 amino acids. V shed 6 bases, J shed 7 bases, and the junction held 12 bases outside the gene matches. In DNA form, the CDR3 reads TGTGCCAGCAGGTACTCCGGACTAGCGGGAGTGTTGGAGCAGTACTTC. Protein sequence: CASRYSGLAGVLEQYF.

The chain combines TRBV15 with TRBJ2-2; 11 nucleotides match TRBD2. The CDR3 is 18 amino acids. The V and J ends lost 0 bases and 7 bases, in that order; junction bases with no gene match: 10. The germline gives CDR1 LNHNV, CDR2 YYDKDF (reference sequence). CDR3 region: CATSRDRGLAGPGGELFF. CDR3 nucleotide sequence: TGTGCCACCAGCAGAGATCGAGGACTAGCGGGTCCTGGCGGGGAGCTGTTTTTT.

J is TRBJ1-1 and V is TRBV19; possible D gene TRBD1, 6 bases. CDR3 length: 16 amino acids. Germline V CDR1 and CDR2: LNHDA, SQIVND (reference sequence). V dropped 2 bases and J dropped 6 bases, with 19 bases sitting between them. Here the CDR3 reads CASSIISGGATAEAFF. In nucleotides, the CDR3 is TGTGCCAGTAGTATAATTAGCGGGGGCGCGACGGCTGAAGCTTTCTTT.